This TCR beta chain was recovered during a study of T-cell reconstitution after alpha-beta-depleted transplantation in children. Study findings and constraints: It was reported that alpha-beta T cells came from several hundred expanded graft clones (about two months after transplant).

Unique molecular identifiers tagged the TCRbeta library. TCRdb used MiXCR to reprocess the PCR reads, holding one entry per CDR3 protein. The table lists approximately 170,000 distinct CDR3 sequences, 8.5% to 14% of them singletons. This clonotype was seen repeatedly, ten times or more. The antigen is undetermined. Per germline, CDR1 MNHNS and CDR2 SASEGT. V was trimmed by 0 bases and J by 2 bases, leaving 8 bases between them. This CDR3 is built from 15 residues. The clonotype comes from a boy younger than 10 with acute myeloid leukemia, due to receive a stem cell transplant. The material was PBMCs, obtained before TCRalphabeta/CD19-depleted stem cell transplant. The chain carries TRBV6-1 and TRBJ2-1; D not resolved. The CDR3 here is CASSEASWPYNEQFF. DNA for the CDR3: TGTGCCAGCAGTGAAGCCAGCTGGCCCTACAATGAGCAGTTCTTC.